These 5 T cell receptor beta chains share one sample of origin, sequenced in a study of tumor and adjacent non-tumor tissue in lung cancer. The template was RNA from unsorted bulk tissue. The library came from three nested PCR rounds adapted from ARM-PCR protocols. TCRdb analysed the multiplex PCR reads with MiXCR anew, one entry per CDR3 protein. The sample lists approximately 110,000 distinct CDR3 sequences; 60% to 80% were seen once. The sequencing sample was made of lung tumor tissue. The receptors were sampled from a woman aged 55 to 70 with non-small cell lung cancer.

On this clonotype itself: A much bigger clone sits one base away, suggesting this may be a read error. The missing conserved phenylalanine or tryptophan at the end of this CDR3 makes a read error likely. The V and J genes are TRBV10-3 and TRBJ2-2; weak D call: TRBD2 (5 bases). V shed 6 bases and J shed 3 bases, with 11 bases lying between them. The CDR3 extends over 14 amino acids. CDR1 is ENHRY and CDR2 is SYGVKD in the germline V gene. In DNA form, the CDR3 reads TGTGCCATCAGGGGCGGGTCTGACACCGGGGAGCTGTTTCTT. It is translated as CAIRGGSDTGELFL.

As for this clonotype: Mismatch with germline at one junction end may stem from a read error. The rearrangement joins TRBV28 to TRBJ1-1; 7 bases are a match to TRBD1. The CDR3 loop spans 15 amino acids. Germline V CDR1 and CDR2: MDHEN, SYDVKM. The chain's CDR3 is CAGRLTGGQGAEAFF. The CDR3 nucleotides are TGTGCCGGCAGACTTACCGGGGGGCAGGGGGCTGAAGCTTTCTTT.

Points on this clonotype: A much larger clone sits a single nucleotide away, making a read error possible. This chain uses TRBV29-1 with TRBJ2-1, with 10 bases aligning to TRBD2. Germline CDR1 reads SQVTM; CDR2 reads ANQGSEA. Losses at the gene ends were 7 bases for V and 1 base for J; bases not matched to a gene: 4. The CDR3 is 14 amino acids. The CDR3 here is CSAPTSGSYNEQFF. CDR3 in DNA: TGCAGCGCCCCGACTAGCGGGTCCTACAATGAGCAGTTCTTC.

This clonotype has ten or more counts. The rearrangement joins TRBV28 to TRBJ2-5, with D perhaps TRBD1 or TRBD2 (6 bases each). The germline CDR1 and CDR2 sequences are MDHEN and SYDVKM. There are 15 residues in the CDR3. V was trimmed by 4 bases and J by 2 bases, leaving 14 bases between them. CDR3 in DNA: TGTGCCAGCAGTTCGGCAGGGGACTTTCAAGAGACCCAGTACTTC. Translating gives CASSSAGDFQETQYF.

This clonotype was found once. The junction departs from the called germline gene at one end, perhaps through a read error. This chain links TRBV29-1 with TRBJ2-7; D call uncertain. Germline V gene data show CDR1 as SQVTM and CDR2 as ANQGSEA. CDR3 size: 13 residues. CDR3 protein: CRVVGQRAGEQHF. The CDR3 DNA follows: TGCAGAGTTGTGGGCCAAAGAGCCGGCGAGCAGCACTTC.